This T cell receptor beta chain was captured by sequencing in a study of T cells after yellow fever vaccination. The CDR3 is 16 residues long. V shed 1 base and J shed 3 bases, with 15 bases lying between them. UMIs were added to TCR cDNA along with a universal primer site when it was made by 5'RACE template switching. Each CDR3 protein gets one entry after TCRdb re-called the 5' RACE reads with MiXCR. The sample consists of around 350,000 distinct CDR3 sequences, approximately 5.7% of them appearing once. Whole-study results and caveats: FACS-sorted repertoires might harbor abundant contaminating clonotypes from the bulk population.

This clonotype was counted only a few times. As yet, its antigen is unknown. The sequencing here drew on PBMCs, taken 5 days after the yellow fever booster vaccination. The rearrangement links TRBV12-3 or TRBV12-4 to TRBJ2-5, with a tentative D call TRBD1 (5 bases). This clonotype originated in a man under 40 who received the YFV17D yellow fever vaccine. The CDR3, as DNA: TGTGCCAGCAGTTTAGAGTCCAGGACAAGAGAAGAGACCCAGTACTTC. This translates into CASSLESRTREETQYF.